The 27 T cell receptor beta chains below all came from one sample that was sequenced in a study of T cell changes during pregnancy in multiple sclerosis. The assay was immunoSEQ multiplex PCR, and TCRdb's table has in-frame clones only and misses some. The table records approximately 130,000 clones, roughly 95% of them present only once. Sequences were derived from peripheral blood, sampled after pregnancy. The receptor source for this set is a female donor with multiple sclerosis, enrolled in a pregnancy study.

In its sample, this clone was seen a few times. The rearrangement joins TRBV6-5 to TRBJ2-7; D perhaps matches TRBD2 (5 bases). The CDR3 consists of 13 residues. Per germline, CDR1 MNHEY and CDR2 SVGAGI. V gave up 3 bases and J gave up 6 bases, with 12 bases separating them. Here the CDR3 DNA reads TGTGCCAGCAGTTATGAGGGAGTGGGCGAGCAGTACTTC. It translates to CASSYEGVGEQYF.

This clone was seen just once. Here the CDR3 DNA reads TGTGCCAGCACCTACACAGGGCTGAACTCTGGAAACACCATATATTTT. It codes for CASTYTGLNSGNTIYF. V usage is TRBV21-1 and J usage is TRBJ1-3; TRBD1 is the table's D call and was not checked against the DNA. TRBV21-1 is termed a pseudogene. This CDR3 contains 16 residues.

The chain combines TRBV28 with TRBJ2-3, with 7 bases identical to TRBD2. The CDR3 spans 14 residues. Germline CDR1 and CDR2: MDHEN and SYDVKM. V lost 7 bases, J lost 6 bases, and 10 bases stayed unmatched. CDR3 DNA sequence: TGTGCCAGCACCCGTGGGGGGGTTCAGGATACGCAGTATTTT. Its translation is CASTRGGVQDTQYF.

The chain has TRBV27 and TRBJ2-1, with TRBD1 matching 8 bases. Germline V gives CDR1 MNHEY, CDR2 SMNVEV (reference sequence). V was pared by 0 bases and J by 6 bases, with 4 bases of the junction left unmatched. The CDR3 is 15 residues long. The CDR3: CASSLSWTGFNEQFF. The CDR3 DNA reads as TGTGCCAGCAGTTTATCATGGACAGGGTTCAATGAGCAGTTCTTC.

This chain uses TRBV5-4 with TRBJ2-1, with D possibly TRBD2 on 5 matching bases. The CDR3 extends over 14 amino acids. V was trimmed by 1 base and J by 4 bases, leaving 9 bases between them. The germline V gene encodes CDR1 SGHNT and CDR2 YYREEE (reference sequence). The CDR3, as DNA: TGTGCCAGCAGCTTGCCCGGACTTTACAATGAGCAGTTCTTC. It codes for CASSLPGLYNEQFF.

V gene TRBV5-1 combines with J gene TRBJ2-5, with TRBD2 as a possible D gene (6 bases). This CDR3 has 15 amino acids. The ends were cut back, 2 bases at V and 3 bases at J, with 14 bases in the middle. From germline, CDR1 is SGHRS and CDR2 YFSETQ. The CDR3 spells CASSLTASGEETQYF. The DNA for the CDR3 is TGCGCCAGCAGCTTAACAGCGTCGGGGGAAGAGACCCAGTACTTC.

The J gene is TRBJ2-7, the V gene TRBV6-5; D ambiguous. The germline V gene encodes CDR1 MNHEY and CDR2 SVGAGI. This CDR3 spans 13 amino acids. V was shortened by 6 bases and J by 3 bases, with 12 bases between the two germline ends. CDR3 loop: CASSRLDFYEQYF. The CDR3, as DNA: TGTGCCAGCAGCCGACTTGACTTCTACGAGCAGTACTTC.

The chain is built from TRBV6-1 and TRBJ2-5; D is possibly TRBD2 (6 bases). The CDR3 spans 14 residues. CDR1 MNHNS and CDR2 SASEGT come from the germline V gene. The V end lost 5 bases, the J end lost 4 bases, and 14 bases lay between the germline ends. The CDR3 is CASSRDSARETQYF. The CDR3, as DNA: TGTGCCAGCAGTCGGGACTCCGCCCGAGAGACCCAGTACTTC.

The genes are TRBV27 and TRBJ2-1; 10 nucleotides match TRBD2. After removal of 6 bases from V and 3 bases from J, the junction contained 5 bases not matched to a gene. This CDR3 comprises 15 residues. Germline loops: CDR1 MNHEY, CDR2 SMNVEV (reference sequence). In nucleotides, the CDR3 is TGTGCCAGCAGGCTAGCGGGAGCAGGCTACAATGAGCAGTTCTTC. Its protein product is CASRLAGAGYNEQFF.

This clone has a single count. The chain joins TRBV7-9 to TRBJ2-3, with 9 positions matching TRBD1. Losses at the gene ends were 5 bases for V and 4 bases for J; bases not matched to a gene: 10. This CDR3 comprises 16 residues. CDR1 is SEHNR and CDR2 is FQNEAQ in the germline V gene (reference sequence). The CDR3 loop reads CASSPLDRGPADTQYF. CDR3 sequence (DNA): TGTGCCAGCAGCCCGCTGGACAGGGGTCCGGCAGATACGCAGTATTTT.

V gene TRBV28 combines with J gene TRBJ2-1; D is perhaps TRBD1 (5 bases). The CDR3 sequence is 15 residues long. The germline V and J ends were trimmed by 2 bases and 6 bases, with 14 bases remaining between them. Per the germline V gene, CDR1 is MDHEN and CDR2 is SYDVKM. Here the CDR3 reads CASSLGQGLSNEQFF. The CDR3 DNA follows: TGTGCCAGCAGTTTAGGGCAGGGCCTCTCCAATGAGCAGTTCTTC.

The chain couples TRBV28 to TRBJ1-5, with 8 nucleotides matching TRBD1. CDR1 and CDR2 (germline): MDHEN, SYDVKM. The CDR3 is made up of 15 amino acids. V lost 5 bases to trimming and J lost 6 bases; unmatched junction nucleotides: 9. CDR3: CASSPSTGVSQPQHF. CDR3 DNA: TGTGCCAGCAGTCCGTCGACAGGGGTGAGTCAGCCCCAGCATTTT.

As DNA, the CDR3 is TGCGCCAGCAGCTTGGCGCTCACAGGGTTAATGGATGAAGCTTTCTTT. It is translated as CASSLALTGLMDEAFF. The rearrangement links TRBV5-1 to TRBJ1-1; TRBD1 might be the D (6 bases). The CDR3 runs 16 residues. Per the germline V gene, CDR1 is SGHRS and CDR2 is YFSETQ. Deletions cut 0 bases from V and 7 bases from J, with 19 bases between.

The rearrangement uses TRBV5-8 and TRBJ2-1, with TRBD1 identical over 9 bases. V shed 3 bases and J 7 bases; nucleotides not matched to a gene: 8. Germline V gene sequence: CDR1 SGHTS, CDR2 YDEGEE. This CDR3 has 15 amino acids. The CDR3 sequence: CASSSGTGLINEQFF. The CDR3 DNA reads as TGTGCCAGCAGCTCCGGGACAGGGTTGATTAATGAGCAGTTCTTC.

The rearrangement links TRBV21-1 to TRBJ1-5; TRBD1, as called in the table, went unchecked against the DNA. TRBV21-1 is classified as a pseudogene. The CDR3 spans 17 residues. For the CDR3, the DNA is TGTGCCAGCAGCACAAAAAGGATCAGGACAGGGAATCAGCCCCAGCATTTT. This encodes CASSTKRIRTGNQPQHF.

This clone was counted a few times. The rearrangement joins TRBV7-2 to TRBJ2-1; possibly TRBD2 for D (5 bases). Germline V gene data show CDR1 as SGHTA and CDR2 as FQGNSA. V lost 8 bases and J 4 bases, leaving 6 bases between the germline ends. CDR3 length: 11 amino acids. CDR3 protein: CASGLYNEQFF. The CDR3 bases are TGTGCCAGCGGACTGTACAATGAGCAGTTCTTC.

The chain uses TRBV6-4 and TRBJ2-3; D uncertain. The germline gives CDR1 MRHNA, CDR2 SNTAGT. Deletions cut 5 bases from V and 2 bases from J, with 11 bases between. CDR3 length: 14 residues. The CDR3 DNA is TGTGCCAGCAGTCGCGAGGCCCACACAGATACGCAGTATTTT. Residues: CASSREAHTDTQYF.

The chain has TRBV5-1 and TRBJ2-5, with 13 bases matching TRBD2. The CDR3 runs 15 residues. Germline V gene data show CDR1 as SGHRS and CDR2 as YFSETQ. The J segment lost 4 bases and the V segment lost 4 bases, leaving 4 bases of the junction unmatched. Written as DNA, the CDR3 is TGCGCCAGCAGCCCGGGACTAGCGGGAATAGAGACCCAGTACTTC. Amino acids: CASSPGLAGIETQYF.

V is TRBV7-3 and J is TRBJ2-2, with a weak D call TRBD1 (5 bases). The CDR3 is 18 amino acids. Germline-derived CDR1 and CDR2 are SGHTA and FQGTGA. Between the trimmed V and J ends, which lost 5 bases and 0 bases, there was a span of 19 bases. The CDR3 region has the DNA TGTGCCAGCAGCACCGGCACCAGACAGAGCGCGAACACCGGGGAGCTGTTTTTT. This encodes CASSTGTRQSANTGELFF.

In DNA form, the CDR3 reads TGCAGCGCTGCCTCCGAGGCTGAAGCTTTCTTT. This sequence encodes CSAASEAEAFF. This chain joins TRBV29-1 and TRBJ1-1; unclear D gene. Trimming took 7 bases from V and 6 from J, leaving 12 bases between them. This CDR3 region has 11 residues. CDR1 is SQVTM, CDR2 ANQGSEA, per germline.

The chain combines TRBV28 with TRBJ2-2; 10 positions match TRBD2. The V segment lost 3 bases and the J segment 6 bases; nucleotides outside the gene matches: 7. The CDR3 totals 16 residues. The germline gives CDR1 MDHEN, CDR2 SYDVKM. The chain's CDR3 is CASSFLAGAGPGELFF. Here the CDR3 DNA reads TGTGCCAGCAGTTTCCTAGCGGGGGCGGGGCCCGGGGAGCTGTTTTTT.

V usage is TRBV9 and J usage is TRBJ2-3; TRBD1 matches 7 bases. V dropped 0 bases and J dropped 1; count of bases not matched to a gene: 2. The germline CDR1 and CDR2 sequences are SGDLS and YYNGEE. The CDR3 is made up of 15 amino acids. CDR3 region: CASSVGTGGTDTQYF. CDR3 nucleotide sequence: TGTGCCAGCAGCGTAGGAACAGGGGGCACAGATACGCAGTATTTT.

The CDR3 sequence is CASSIPIISDPQHF. CDR3 nucleotides: TGTGCCAGTAGTATCCCCATAATAAGCGATCCCCAGCATTTT. The chain is built from TRBV19 and TRBJ1-5; D remains unclear. The CDR3 is 14 amino acids. Germline V lookup: CDR1 LNHDA, CDR2 SQIVND (reference sequence). V was clipped by 3 bases and J by 10 bases, with 16 bases between them.

This chain joins TRBV28 and TRBJ2-7; 8 nucleotides line up with TRBD2. After removal of 8 bases from V and 0 bases from J, the junction contained 6 bases not matched to a gene. The germline CDR1 and CDR2 sequences are MDHEN and SYDVKM. CDR3 length equals 14 residues. CDR3 nucleotide sequence: TGTGCCAGCCAAACGGGAGGGAGCTCCTACGAGCAGTACTTC. The encoded protein is CASQTGGSSYEQYF.

This clone was counted a single time. The genes are TRBV5-1 and TRBJ2-1; D is possibly TRBD2 (5 bases). The ends were cut back, 0 bases at V and 9 bases at J, with 10 bases in the middle. This CDR3 is built from 13 residues. Germline V lookup: CDR1 SGHRS, CDR2 YFSETQ. As DNA, the CDR3 is TGCGCCAGCAGCTTGGTGGGAGCAAGTGAGCAGTTCTTC. It translates to CASSLVGASEQFF.

This rearrangement joins TRBV30 to TRBJ2-4; 9 positions agree with TRBD1. This CDR3 comprises 15 residues. The junction had 11 bases not matched to a gene; V was cut back by 3 bases and J by 8 bases. The V gene's germline CDR1 is GTSNPN and CDR2 SVGIG (reference sequence). This CDR3 is CAWRVKDRGWDIQYF. Written as DNA, the CDR3 is TGTGCCTGGAGGGTTAAGGACAGGGGTTGGGACATTCAGTACTTC. Variable domain in full (rest from reference TRBV30 and TRBJ2-4): SQTIHQWPATLVQPVGSPLSLECTVEGTSNPNLYWYRQAAGRGLQLLFYSVGIGQISSEVPQNLSASRPQDRQFILSSKKLLLSDSGFYLCAWRVKDRGWDIQYFGAGTRLSVL.

CDR3 protein: CAISEGQGANQPQHF. For the CDR3, the DNA is TGTGCCATCAGTGAGGGACAGGGGGCGAATCAGCCCCAGCATTTT. The J gene is TRBJ1-5, the V gene TRBV10-3; 11 bases agree with TRBD1. Trimming removed 2 bases from V and 4 bases from J; junction bases left unmatched: 1. Germline lookup yields CDR1 ENHRY and CDR2 SYGVKD. The CDR3 contains 15 residues.